These 18 T cell receptor beta chains came from one sample sequenced in a study of T cells in Graves' hyperthyroidism and ophthalmopathy. RNA transcripts yielded amplified TCR beta CDR3 regions. An initial round of RT-PCR targeting the TCR CDR3 relied on the HTBI primer set. Each CDR3 protein is one row after TCRdb ran MiXCR on the multiplex PCR reads. Found here are about 580,000 distinct CDR3 sequences, approximately 44% of them singletons; the top ten hold more than 7.5%. Source material: peripheral blood or thyroid tissue (not recorded which). The origin of the receptors is a woman in her late teens or twenties with Graves' hyperthyroidism.

This clonotype appeared once. This sequence joins TRBV7-6 and TRBJ2-7, with no clear D. Germline V gene lookup returns CDR1 SGHVS and CDR2 FNYEAQ. The CDR3 is 17 residues long. V was clipped by 1 base and J by 2 bases, with 18 bases between them. CDR3 nucleotide sequence: TGTGCCAGCAGCTTAGGCCGGCAGACCCTAAATACCTACGAGCAGTACTTC. Protein product: CASSLGRQTLNTYEQYF. The variable domain in full, completed from reference TRBV7-6 and TRBJ2-7, reads GAGVSQSPRYKVTKRGQDVALRCDPISGHVSLYWYRQALGQGPEFLTYFNYEAQQDKSGLPNDRFSAERPEGSISTLTIQRTEQRDSAMYRCASSLGRQTLNTYEQYFGPGTRLTVT.

This clonotype was observed at least ten times. The rearrangement uses TRBV12-3 or TRBV12-4 and TRBJ2-7; 11 nucleotides match TRBD2. V shed 7 bases, J shed 6 bases, and the junction held 14 bases outside the gene matches. The CDR3 is made up of 16 amino acids. Here the CDR3 reads CASNLGFASGRSEQYF. CDR3 DNA sequence: TGTGCCAGCAACTTGGGGTTTGCTAGCGGGAGGAGCGAGCAGTACTTC.

The CDR3 protein is CASSLARNEQFF. As DNA, the CDR3 is TGTGCCAGCAGCTTAGCCCGCAATGAGCAGTTCTTC. The V and J genes are TRBV11-2 and TRBJ2-7, with D unclear. The DNA end lines up better with TRBJ2-1; the J call may be wrong. This CDR3 comprises 12 residues. Germline V gene lookup returns CDR1 SGHAT and CDR2 FQNNGV.

The chain recombines TRBV29-1 with TRBJ2-1; TRBD2 matches at 7 bases. The CDR3 length is 16 residues. CDR1 and CDR2 from the germline V gene are SQVTM and ANQGSEA. The ends lost 4 bases at V and 0 bases at J; junction bases unmatched: 9. In DNA form, the CDR3 reads TGCAGCGTTGTAGAACTAGCGTTGAGCTCCTACAATGAGCAGTTCTTC. This encodes CSVVELALSSYNEQFF.

Ten or more counts support this clonotype. This chain connects TRBV20-1 to TRBJ2-5; 9 positions agree with TRBD2. Germline trimming cut 5 bases from V and 5 bases from J; bases unmatched to any gene: 15. CDR3 length: 16 residues. Germline CDR1 reads DFQATT; CDR2 reads SNEGSKA (reference sequence). The CDR3 nucleotides read TGCAGTGCTCTGATTGGGGCGGGAGGGCTCAGGGAGACCCAGTACTTC. It codes for CSALIGAGGLRETQYF.

The V and J genes are TRBV29-1 and TRBJ2-5; 8 bases align to TRBD1. With 7 bases clipped from V and 4 bases from J, the junction kept 8 bases outside the gene matches. This CDR3 contains 13 residues. CDR1 and CDR2 from the germline V gene are SQVTM and ANQGSEA. The CDR3 sequence is CSATTGAGETQYF. The CDR3 bases are TGCAGCGCTACGACAGGGGCGGGAGAGACCCAGTACTTC.

This clonotype was detected once. Compared with germline, one end of the junction differs, possibly owing to a read error. The gene calls are TRBV2 and TRBJ1-5, with D perhaps matching TRBD1 (5 bases). CDR3 length: 15 residues. The germline CDR1 and CDR2 sequences are SNHLY and FYNNEI. In nucleotides, the CDR3 is TGCGCCAGGTCCTCCACCGGGACGCTAAATCAGCTCCAGCATTTT. The encoded protein is CARSSTGTLNQLQHF.

The chain recombines TRBV12-3 or TRBV12-4 with TRBJ1-5; maybe TRBD1 (5 bases). V was pared by 8 bases and J by 10 bases, with 12 bases between. This CDR3 has 11 residues. CDR3 amino acids: CASSPGLPQHF. The CDR3 DNA reads as TGTGCCAGCTCACCGGGACTACCCCAGCATTTT.

V and J are TRBV19 and TRBJ2-1; TRBD2 is a possible D gene (5 bases). Between the trimmed V and J ends, which lost 9 bases and 0 bases, there was a span of 18 bases. This CDR3 is built from 16 residues. CDR1 is LNHDA and CDR2 is SQIVND in the germline V gene (reference sequence). CDR3 amino acids: CASSSRRTSSYNEQFF. The CDR3 bases are TGTGCCAGCAGTTCCCGGAGGACGAGCTCCTACAATGAGCAGTTCTTC.

V and J are TRBV7-9 and TRBJ2-3, with 7 nucleotides matching TRBD2. Losses at the gene ends were 2 bases for V and 4 bases for J; bases not matched to a gene: 9. In germline, CDR1 is SEHNR, CDR2 FQNEAQ (reference sequence). The CDR3 is made up of 16 amino acids. CDR3 DNA: TGTGCCAGCAGCTTAACGTCCCTAGCGGATGCAGATACGCAGTATTTT. Translated: CASSLTSLADADTQYF. The whole variable domain, remainder taken from reference TRBV7-9 and TRBJ2-3, is DTGVSQNPRHKITKRGQNVTFRCDPISEHNRLYWYRQTLGQGPEFLTYFQNEAQLEKSRLLSDRFSAERPKGSFSTLEIQRTEQGDSAMYLCASSLTSLADADTQYFGPGTRLTVL.

As concerns this clonotype: The junction and the germline gene differ at one end; a read error may be behind it. This rearrangement joins TRBV2 to TRBJ2-5; 9 positions agree with TRBD2. The CDR3 runs to 15 residues. Germline CDR1 is SNHLY and CDR2 is FYNNEI. Written as DNA, the CDR3 is TGTACCAGCAGTGGGGGGCTAGCGGGATGGGAGACCCAGTACTTC. It translates to CTSSGGLAGWETQYF. The full variable domain, its missing parts supplied by reference TRBV2 and TRBJ2-5, is EPEVTQTPSHQVTQMGQEVILRCVPISNHLYFYWYRQILGQKVEFLVSFYNNEISEKSEIFDDQFSVERPDGSNFTLKIRSTKLEDSAMYFCTSSGGLAGWETQYFGPGTRLLVL.

This clonotype was detected ten times or more. The chain combines TRBV11-2 with TRBJ1-3, with unresolved D. Between the trimmed V and J ends, which lost 5 bases and 4 bases, there was a span of 15 bases. The CDR3 covers 15 residues. CDR1 is SGHAT, CDR2 FQNNGV, per germline. CDR3 protein: CASSPGSDAGNTIYF. CDR3 nucleotides: TGTGCCAGCAGCCCCGGATCCGACGCGGGAAACACCATATATTTT.

This clonotype was seen at least ten times. The chain recombines TRBV29-1 with TRBJ1-1, with unresolved D. This CDR3 has 12 amino acids. V lost 4 bases, J lost 1 base, and 7 bases lay in between. Per germline, CDR1 SQVTM and CDR2 ANQGSEA. CDR3 amino acids: CSVVGPNTEAFF. CDR3 nucleotides: TGCAGCGTTGTAGGGCCGAACACTGAAGCTTTCTTT.

The chain joins TRBV7-9 to TRBJ2-5, with TRBD2 matching over 11 bases. CDR3 length: 15 amino acids. Germline CDR1 reads SEHNR; CDR2 reads FQNEAQ (reference sequence). V was pared by 6 bases and J by 5 bases, with 8 bases of the junction left unmatched. CDR3 region: CASRYSGRDWETQYF. The CDR3 nucleotides read TGTGCCAGCAGATATAGCGGGAGGGACTGGGAGACCCAGTACTTC.

CDR3: CSASNGIEQFF. CDR3 in DNA: TGCAGTGCTAGTAACGGGATTGAGCAGTTCTTC. The chain links TRBV20-1 to TRBJ2-1; TRBD2 might be the D (5 bases). Germline V lookup: CDR1 DFQATT, CDR2 SNEGSKA (reference sequence). The CDR3 contains 11 residues. V was cut by 3 bases and J by 9 bases, with 9 bases left in between.

This chain uses TRBV20-1 with TRBJ2-7; TRBD1 agrees at 8 bases. This CDR3 is 14 amino acids long. V was clipped by 6 bases and J by 4 bases; unmatched bases: 11. Germline V gene sequence: CDR1 DFQATT, CDR2 SNEGSKA (reference sequence). This chain's CDR3 is CSATVGQAGYEQYF. The CDR3 DNA sequence: TGCAGTGCCACCGTGGGACAGGCAGGTTACGAGCAGTACTTC.

Many counts were recorded for this clonotype. CDR3: CASSPWGAGNQPQHF. CDR3 nucleotides: TGTGCCAGCAGTCCCTGGGGGGCTGGCAATCAGCCCCAGCATTTT. This sequence joins TRBV12-3 or TRBV12-4 and TRBJ1-5; D is possibly TRBD1 (6 bases). The CDR3 consists of 15 residues. The V end was cut by 5 bases, the J end by 2 bases, with 13 bases between.

This chain connects TRBV2 to TRBJ2-1; 7 bases match TRBD2. The CDR3 consists of 14 residues. J was trimmed by 5 bases and V by 4 bases; bases with no gene match: 5. Germline V CDR1 and CDR2: SNHLY, FYNNEI. This CDR3 reads CASSAGLPHNEQFF. CDR3 nucleotide sequence: TGTGCCAGCAGTGCGGGACTACCTCACAATGAGCAGTTCTTC. The complete variable domain, with remaining parts taken from reference TRBV2 and TRBJ2-1, reads EPEVTQTPSHQVTQMGQEVILRCVPISNHLYFYWYRQILGQKVEFLVSFYNNEISEKSEIFDDQFSVERPDGSNFTLKIRSTKLEDSAMYFCASSAGLPHNEQFFGPGTRLTVL.